These 22 T cell receptor beta chains originate from one sample sequenced in a study of T cell responses to AZD1222 COVID-19 vaccine. The protocol was immunoSEQ multiplex PCR, while the TCRdb copy is restricted to in-frame clones and leaves out a portion. The table includes about 120,000 clones, approximately 92% detected once. Here the sequenced sample was peripheral blood, taken on day 0 of AZD1222 vaccination. All receptors come from an adult in good health.

This clone has just a few counts. CDR3 nucleotides: TGTGCCAGCAGCCAAGATATCGGGCCGGCCGTGGCGGATGAGCAGTTCTTC. As protein: CASSQDIGPAVADEQFF. V usage is TRBV14 and J usage is TRBJ2-1, with D hard to call. CDR1 and CDR2 (germline): SGHDN, FVKESK. The length of the CDR3 is 17 residues. V lost 0 bases to trimming and J lost 8 bases, with 20 bases between them.

The genes are TRBV7-2 and TRBJ1-6; D possibly corresponds to TRBD1 (5 bases). CDR1 SGHTA and CDR2 FQGNSA come from the germline V gene. The CDR3 is 17 residues long. Between the trimmed V and J ends, which lost 5 bases and 7 bases, there was a span of 21 bases. CDR3 coding DNA: TGTGCCAGCAGCCCACGCGGGACCACACGGAGGAATTCACCCCTCCACTTT. Protein: CASSPRGTTRRNSPLHF.

The chain links TRBV9 to TRBJ2-1; 11 positions match TRBD2. V lost 3 bases to trimming and J lost 8 bases; unmatched junction nucleotides: 7. CDR3 length: 15 amino acids. Germline assignment: CDR1 SGDLS and CDR2 YYNGEE. The CDR3 region is CASSGLAGGRDEQFF. The DNA of the CDR3 is TGTGCCAGCAGCGGATTAGCGGGAGGGAGAGATGAGCAGTTCTTC. Filled out from reference TRBV9 and TRBJ2-1, the complete variable domain reads DSGVTQTPKHLITATGQRVTLRCSPRSGDLSVYWYQQSLDQGLQFLIQYYNGEERAKGNILERFSAQQFPDLHSELNLSSLELGDSALYFCASSGLAGGRDEQFFGPGTRLTVL.

This rearrangement joins TRBV24-1 to TRBJ1-2; no reliable D call. Germline V gene sequence: CDR1 KGHDR, CDR2 SFDVKD. V was shortened by 4 bases and J by 0 bases, with 11 bases between the two germline ends. This CDR3 region has 15 residues. CDR3 residues: CATSEPRIANYGYTF. DNA of the CDR3: TGTGCCACCAGTGAGCCTCGGATAGCTAACTATGGCTACACCTTC.

The rearrangement links TRBV19 to TRBJ2-1, with D perhaps given as TRBD1 or TRBD2 (5 bases each). The CDR3 covers 15 residues. V lost 4 bases and J lost 3, with 13 bases in between. Germline CDR1 is LNHDA and CDR2 is SQIVND (reference sequence). The CDR3 region is CASSTPSGGYNEQFF. CDR3 DNA sequence: TGTGCCAGTAGTACCCCGAGTGGGGGCTACAATGAGCAGTTCTTC.

Of note for this clone: The sample holds other DNA sequences that translate to the same CDR3. This chain uses TRBV18 with TRBJ2-3; D unresolved. Germline loops: CDR1 KGHSH, CDR2 LQKENI. The CDR3 totals 13 residues. Between the trimmed V and J ends, which lost 2 bases and 0 bases, there was a span of 3 bases. CDR3 in DNA: TGTGCCAGCTCACCAGGCAGCACAGATACGCAGTATTTT. Protein product: CASSPGSTDTQYF.

The chain links TRBV6-5 to TRBJ2-3; possibly TRBD1 or TRBD2 for D (5 bases each). Germline V gene sequence: CDR1 MNHEY, CDR2 SVGAGI. V lost 2 bases and J 1 base, leaving 13 bases between the germline ends. The CDR3 length is 16 residues. The CDR3 loop reads CASSYKTGTGTDTQYF. The CDR3, as DNA: TGTGCCAGCAGTTACAAAACGGGGACGGGCACAGATACGCAGTATTTT.

The V call is TRBV19, the J call TRBJ1-1; the D is unclear. CDR1 is LNHDA, CDR2 SQIVND, per germline (reference sequence). Trimming left V 7 bases short and J 4 bases short, with 16 bases between. CDR3 length: 14 amino acids. The CDR3 DNA reads as TGTGCCAGTACCCTAACTGGAGAGGGCACTGAAGCTTTCTTT. Protein: CASTLTGEGTEAFF.

V usage is TRBV13 and J usage is TRBJ1-6, with TRBD1 matching 8 bases. V trimming: 5 bases; J trimming: 9 bases; junction bases outside the gene matches: 9. The CDR3 length is 15 residues. Germline V gene lookup returns CDR1 PRHDT and CDR2 FYEKMQ (reference sequence). CDR3 DNA: TGTGCCAGCAGCCAAACAGGGGGTCGCGGTTCACCCCTCCACTTT. This translates into CASSQTGGRGSPLHF.

The chain combines TRBV7-8 with TRBJ2-1; TRBD2 matches at 9 bases. The junction had 8 bases not matched to a gene; V was cut back by 3 bases and J by 8 bases. The germline gives CDR1 SGHVS, CDR2 FQNEAQ. This CDR3 comprises 15 residues. This CDR3 reads CASSLEAGGVHEQFF. In DNA, the CDR3 is TGTGCCAGCAGCTTGGAAGCGGGAGGAGTCCATGAGCAGTTCTTC.

DNA for the CDR3: TGTGCCAGCAGCTTAGGGACAGGGCTGTCCCAGCATTTT. It codes for CASSLGTGLSQHF. The V and J genes are TRBV7-2 and TRBJ1-5, with TRBD1 matching over 8 bases. J gave up 11 bases and V 1 base, and 4 bases lay outside the gene matches. The CDR3 extends over 13 amino acids. CDR1 and CDR2 from the germline V gene are SGHTA and FQGNSA.

V gene TRBV19 combines with J gene TRBJ1-2; 11 nucleotides align to TRBD1. Germline CDR1 reads LNHDA; CDR2 reads SQIVND (reference sequence). The CDR3 sequence is 15 residues long. V gave up 8 bases and J gave up 3 bases; unmatched junction bases: 8. The CDR3 is CASGKDRGRDYGYTF. The CDR3 bases are TGTGCCAGTGGCAAGGACAGGGGGCGCGACTATGGCTACACCTTC.

This rearrangement joins TRBV9 to TRBJ2-6; no clear D. CDR3 length: 13 amino acids. Trimming removed 3 bases from V and 2 bases from J, with 3 bases in between. Germline values: CDR1 SGDLS, CDR2 YYNGEE. The CDR3 loop is CASSGAGANVLTF. The CDR3 region has the DNA TGTGCCAGCAGCGGGGCTGGGGCCAACGTCCTGACTTTC.

V gene TRBV6-5 combines with J gene TRBJ1-2, with a weak D call TRBD1 (5 bases). This CDR3 spans 13 amino acids. Trimming removed 7 bases at V and 3 bases at J, with 12 bases between. From germline, CDR1 is MNHEY and CDR2 SVGAGI. CDR3 in amino acids: CASKLGVDYGYTF. CDR3 coding DNA: TGTGCCAGCAAGCTGGGGGTTGACTATGGCTACACCTTC.

Only one count was recorded for this clone. The chain is built from TRBV6-1 and TRBJ1-5; D is ambiguous. Trimming left V 3 bases short and J 4 bases short, with 13 bases between. Germline V gene sequence: CDR1 MNHNS, CDR2 SASEGT. The CDR3 has 15 residues. The CDR3 reads CASSDIPGNNQPQHF. The CDR3 DNA is TGTGCCAGCAGTGATATCCCCGGGAATAATCAGCCCCAGCATTTT.

The chain links TRBV4-3 to TRBJ1-1; D unresolved. There are 13 residues in the CDR3. The V gene lost 0 bases and the J gene lost 1 base, with 3 bases spanning the gap. Germline V gene sequence: CDR1 LGHNA, CDR2 YSLEER. Here the CDR3 DNA reads TGCGCCAGCAGCCAAGAGCCGAACACTGAAGCTTTCTTT. This encodes CASSQEPNTEAFF.

This chain links TRBV14 with TRBJ1-6; D call uncertain. CDR3 length: 13 residues. The V end lost 1 base, the J end lost 10 bases, and 8 bases lay between the germline ends. CDR1 and CDR2 (germline): SGHDN, FVKESK. Here the CDR3 DNA reads TGTGCCAGCAGCCAAGCCCTAAGGTCACCCCTCCACTTT. This translates into CASSQALRSPLHF.

The gene calls are TRBV2 and TRBJ1-1; TRBD1 is a possible D gene (5 bases). The germline CDR1 and CDR2 sequences are SNHLY and FYNNEI. The CDR3 sequence is 13 residues long. Deletions cut 6 bases from V and 4 bases from J, with 12 bases between. The CDR3 coding sequence is TGTGCCAGCAGCGCCCAGGGTAGCACTGAAGCTTTCTTT. Amino acid sequence: CASSAQGSTEAFF. Looking up the rest from reference TRBV2 and TRBJ1-1 gives the full variable domain: EPEVTQTPSHQVTQMGQEVILRCVPISNHLYFYWYRQILGQKVEFLVSFYNNEISEKSEIFDDQFSVERPDGSNFTLKIRSTKLEDSAMYFCASSAQGSTEAFFGQGTRLTVV.

The chain combines TRBV5-4 with TRBJ1-4; D not certain. The CDR3 sequence is 12 residues long. With 4 bases removed from V and 7 bases from J, the gap between germline ends came to 8 bases. CDR1 and CDR2 (germline): SGHNT, YYREEE (reference sequence). The CDR3 DNA reads TGTGCCAGCAGCCCCCCCGGTGAAAAACTGTTTTTT. It yields the protein CASSPPGEKLFF. Looking up the rest from reference TRBV5-4 and TRBJ1-4 gives the full variable domain: ETGVTQSPTHLIKTRGQQVTLRCSSQSGHNTVSWYQQALGQGPQFIFQYYREEENGRGNFPPRFSGLQFPNYSSELNVNALELDDSALYLCASSPPGEKLFFGSGTQLSVL.

V gene TRBV11-2 combines with J gene TRBJ1-4; D is undetermined. The V end lost 3 bases, the J end lost 6 bases, and 14 bases lay between the germline ends. Germline V lookup: CDR1 SGHAT, CDR2 FQNNGV. The CDR3 runs to 15 residues. The CDR3: CASSLPSGVYEKLFF. The CDR3 region has the DNA TGTGCCAGCAGCTTGCCGTCTGGGGTTTATGAAAAACTGTTTTTT.

The chain links TRBV7-2 to TRBJ2-3; 7 bases map to TRBD2. Germline V gene sequence: CDR1 SGHTA, CDR2 FQGNSA. CDR3 length: 15 amino acids. Losses at the gene ends were 1 base for V and 4 bases for J; bases not matched to a gene: 5. The DNA of the CDR3 is TGTGCCAGCAGCTTAGTGGGAGGGGTCCCAGATACGCAGTATTTT. This translates into CASSLVGGVPDTQYF.

The chain is built from TRBV5-8 and TRBJ1-5; D is possibly TRBD1 (6 bases). Trimming stripped 4 bases from V and 3 bases from J, with 23 bases between. The CDR3 has 18 amino acids. Germline CDR1 SGHTS, CDR2 YDEGEE. CDR3: CASSLWPRGAGNNQPQHF. The CDR3, as DNA: TGTGCCAGCAGCCTATGGCCAAGGGGGGCAGGAAACAATCAGCCCCAGCATTTT.